The 9 T cell receptor beta chains below were found in one sample sequenced in a study of spatial heterogeneity in lung cancer. As for time point: sample taken at primary tumor resection. TCRdb itself ran the 5' RACE reads through MiXCR, one entry per CDR3 protein. The repertoire holds tens of thousands of distinct CDR3 sequences, with 7.5% as singletons. Sequencing used PBMCs, obtained at surgery. These receptors were taken from a male donor with early-stage non-small cell lung cancer.

Ten or more counts support this clonotype. This chain uses TRBV6-5 with TRBJ1-1; TRBD1 aligns across 7 bases. V lost 5 bases, J lost 5 bases, and 8 bases stayed unmatched. CDR1 is MNHEY, CDR2 SVGAGI, per germline. The CDR3 has 14 residues. In DNA form, the CDR3 reads TGTGCCAGCAGTGTACAGGGGCGTGGGACTGAAGCTTTCTTT. It yields the protein CASSVQGRGTEAFF.

The chain couples TRBV3-1 to TRBJ2-1; 7 bases are shared with TRBD1. Germline V gene lookup returns CDR1 LGHDT and CDR2 YNNKEL (reference sequence). V lost 0 bases and J lost 9; bases outside the gene matches: 2. The CDR3 extends over 13 amino acids. The CDR3 coding sequence is TGTGCCAGCAGCCAAGACGGGACAGTTGAGCAGTTCTTC. It encodes CASSQDGTVEQFF.

This clonotype was seen only a few times. As DNA, the CDR3 is TGTGCCAGCAGCTTAGGGGGACAGGGATACGAGCAGTACGTC. This codes for CASSLGGQGYEQYV. This rearrangement joins TRBV7-8 to TRBJ2-7; 9 positions match TRBD1. The CDR3 contains 14 residues. Per germline, CDR1 SGHVS and CDR2 FQNEAQ. V shed 1 base and J 4 bases; nucleotides not matched to a gene: 2.

This clonotype was detected ten times or more. The J gene is TRBJ2-2, the V gene TRBV4-1; 11 bases fit TRBD2. Losses at the gene ends were 6 bases for V and 7 bases for J; bases not matched to a gene: 4. The CDR3 contains 14 residues. Germline V gene lookup returns CDR1 MGHRA and CDR2 YSYEKL. The CDR3 coding sequence is TGCGCCAGCAGGACTAGCGGGAAGTTCGGGGAGCTGTTTTTT. Its translation: CASRTSGKFGELFF.

Only a few counts were recorded for this clonotype. This chain uses TRBV12-3 or TRBV12-4 with TRBJ1-2, with unresolved D. This CDR3 region has 11 residues. V was pared by 0 bases and J by 7 bases, with 3 bases between. CDR3 region: CASSLAPGYTF. CDR3 sequence (DNA): TGTGCCAGCAGTTTAGCCCCTGGCTACACCTTC.

In its sample, this clonotype was seen many times. The chain has TRBV7-2 and TRBJ2-1; TRBD2 aligns across 7 bases. Germline lookup yields CDR1 SGHTA and CDR2 FQGNSA. The CDR3 loop spans 16 amino acids. V lost 0 bases to trimming and J lost 2 bases; unmatched junction nucleotides: 4. CDR3 coding DNA: TGTGCCAGCAGCTTAGCGAGCGGGGTCCCCTACAATGAGCAGTTCTTC. Protein: CASSLASGVPYNEQFF.

This clonotype was detected many times. The chain is built from TRBV6-5 and TRBJ2-2, with D uncertain. CDR3 size: 14 residues. CDR1 is MNHEY and CDR2 is SVGAGI in the germline V gene. Trimming removed 6 bases from V and 0 bases from J, with 8 bases in between. The CDR3 DNA reads as TGTGCCAGCAGACAATGGGCGAACACCGGGGAGCTGTTTTTT. Amino acids: CASRQWANTGELFF.

This clonotype was found many times. This CDR3 is CASGTSGLAAFQETQYF. The CDR3 coding sequence is TGTGCCAGCGGGACTAGCGGACTAGCGGCCTTCCAAGAGACCCAGTACTTC. This chain links TRBV6-2 or TRBV6-3 with TRBJ2-5; 11 nucleotides align to TRBD2. The CDR3 runs to 17 residues. V lost 8 bases and J lost 1; bases outside the gene matches: 12. Per the germline V gene, CDR1 is MNHEY and CDR2 is SVGEGT.

This clonotype was observed a handful of times. This chain joins TRBV6-2 or TRBV6-3 and TRBJ2-7; 11 nucleotides match TRBD2. The CDR3 totals 16 residues. Trimming removed 3 bases from V and 3 bases from J; junction bases left unmatched: 7. Germline V lookup: CDR1 MNHEY, CDR2 SVGEGT. The CDR3 sequence is CASSYHGTSGSYEQYV. The CDR3 nucleotides read TGTGCCAGCAGTTATCACGGGACTAGCGGAAGCTACGAGCAGTACGTC.